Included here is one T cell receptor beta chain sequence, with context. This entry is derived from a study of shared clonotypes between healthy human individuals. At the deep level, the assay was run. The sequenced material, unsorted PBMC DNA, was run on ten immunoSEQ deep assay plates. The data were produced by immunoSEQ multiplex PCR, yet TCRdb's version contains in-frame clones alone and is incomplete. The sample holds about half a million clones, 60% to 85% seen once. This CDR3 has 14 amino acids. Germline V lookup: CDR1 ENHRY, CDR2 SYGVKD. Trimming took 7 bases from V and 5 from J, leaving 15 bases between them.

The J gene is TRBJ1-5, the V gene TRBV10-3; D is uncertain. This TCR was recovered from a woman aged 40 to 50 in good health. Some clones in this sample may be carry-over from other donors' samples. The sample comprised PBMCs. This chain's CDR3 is CAIILISRHQPQHF. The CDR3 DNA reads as TGTGCCATCATCCTTATTTCACGGCATCAGCCCCAGCATTTT.